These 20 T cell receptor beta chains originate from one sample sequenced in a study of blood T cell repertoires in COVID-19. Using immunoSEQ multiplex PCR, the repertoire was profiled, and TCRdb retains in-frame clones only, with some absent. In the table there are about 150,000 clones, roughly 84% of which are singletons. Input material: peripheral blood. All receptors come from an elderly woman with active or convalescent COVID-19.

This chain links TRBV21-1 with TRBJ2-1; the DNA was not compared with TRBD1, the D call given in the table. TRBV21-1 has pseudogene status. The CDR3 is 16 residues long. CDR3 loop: CASSATGPLIYNEQFF. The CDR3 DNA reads TGTGCCAGCAGCGCGACAGGGCCCCTAATTTACAATGAGCAGTTCTTC.

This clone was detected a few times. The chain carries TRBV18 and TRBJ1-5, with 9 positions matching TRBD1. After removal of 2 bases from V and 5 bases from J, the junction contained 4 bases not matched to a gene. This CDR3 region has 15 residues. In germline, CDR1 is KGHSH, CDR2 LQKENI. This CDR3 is CASSPGTGPHQPQHF. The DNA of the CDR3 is TGTGCCAGCTCACCAGGGACAGGGCCACATCAGCCCCAGCATTTT.

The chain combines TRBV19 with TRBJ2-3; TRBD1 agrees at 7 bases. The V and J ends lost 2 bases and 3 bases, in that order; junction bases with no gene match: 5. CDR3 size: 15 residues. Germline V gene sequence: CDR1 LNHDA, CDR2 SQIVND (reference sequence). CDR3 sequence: CASSIPGQLTDTQYF. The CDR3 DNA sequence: TGTGCCAGTAGTATACCGGGACAGTTAACAGATACGCAGTATTTT.

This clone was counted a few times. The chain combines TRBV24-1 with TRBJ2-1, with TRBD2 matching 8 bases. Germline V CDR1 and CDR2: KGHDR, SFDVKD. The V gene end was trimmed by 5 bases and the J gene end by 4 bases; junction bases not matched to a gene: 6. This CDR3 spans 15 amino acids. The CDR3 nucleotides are TGTGCCACCAGTGGGGGCGGGAGGCCTTACAATGAGCAGTTCTTC. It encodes CATSGGGRPYNEQFF.

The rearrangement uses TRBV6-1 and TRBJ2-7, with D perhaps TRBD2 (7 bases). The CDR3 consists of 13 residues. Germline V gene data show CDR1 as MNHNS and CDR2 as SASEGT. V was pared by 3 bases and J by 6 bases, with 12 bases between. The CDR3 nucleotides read TGTGCCAGCAGTGATAGGGGGGGCACCGAGCAGTACTTC. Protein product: CASSDRGGTEQYF.

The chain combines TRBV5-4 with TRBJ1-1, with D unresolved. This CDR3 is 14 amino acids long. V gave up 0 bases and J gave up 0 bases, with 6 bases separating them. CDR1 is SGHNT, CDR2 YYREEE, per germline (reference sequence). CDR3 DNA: TGTGCCAGCAGCTTGGAGGGAGTGAACACTGAAGCTTTCTTT. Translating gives CASSLEGVNTEAFF.

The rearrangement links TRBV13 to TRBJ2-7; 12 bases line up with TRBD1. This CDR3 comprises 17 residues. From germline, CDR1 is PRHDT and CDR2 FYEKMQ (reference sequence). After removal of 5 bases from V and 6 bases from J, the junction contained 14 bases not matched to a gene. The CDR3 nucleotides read TGTGCCAGCAGCCATCGGAAGGGGACAGGGGGCGGCCCCGAGCAGTACTTC. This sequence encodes CASSHRKGTGGGPEQYF.

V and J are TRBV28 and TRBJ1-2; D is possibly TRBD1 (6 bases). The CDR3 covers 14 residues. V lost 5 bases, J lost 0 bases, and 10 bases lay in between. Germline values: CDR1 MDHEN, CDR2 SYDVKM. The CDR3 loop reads CASSRAGANYGYTF. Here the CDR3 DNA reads TGTGCCAGCAGTAGGGCAGGGGCTAACTATGGCTACACCTTC.

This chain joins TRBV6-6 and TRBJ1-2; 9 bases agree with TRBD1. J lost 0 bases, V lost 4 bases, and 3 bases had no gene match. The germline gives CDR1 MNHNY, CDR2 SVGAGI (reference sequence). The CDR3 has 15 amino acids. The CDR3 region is CASSFRDRANYGYTF. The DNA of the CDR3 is TGTGCCAGCAGTTTCAGGGACAGGGCTAACTATGGCTACACCTTC.

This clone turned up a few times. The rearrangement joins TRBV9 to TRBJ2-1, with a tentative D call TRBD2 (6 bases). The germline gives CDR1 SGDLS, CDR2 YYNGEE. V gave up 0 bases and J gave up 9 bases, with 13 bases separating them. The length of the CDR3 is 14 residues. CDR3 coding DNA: TGTGCCAGCAGCGTAGAGGAGGGCCTTAGTGAGCAGTTCTTC. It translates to CASSVEEGLSEQFF. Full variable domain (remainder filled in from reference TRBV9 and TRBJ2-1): DSGVTQTPKHLITATGQRVTLRCSPRSGDLSVYWYQQSLDQGLQFLIQYYNGEERAKGNILERFSAQQFPDLHSELNLSSLELGDSALYFCASSVEEGLSEQFFGPGTRLTVL.

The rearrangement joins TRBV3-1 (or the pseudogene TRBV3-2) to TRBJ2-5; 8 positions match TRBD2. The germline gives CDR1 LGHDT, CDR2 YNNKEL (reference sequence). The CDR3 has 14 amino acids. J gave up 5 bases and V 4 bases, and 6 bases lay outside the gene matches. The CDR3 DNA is TGTGCCAGCAGCCGGAGCGGGAGTACGGAGACCCAGTACTTC. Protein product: CASSRSGSTETQYF.

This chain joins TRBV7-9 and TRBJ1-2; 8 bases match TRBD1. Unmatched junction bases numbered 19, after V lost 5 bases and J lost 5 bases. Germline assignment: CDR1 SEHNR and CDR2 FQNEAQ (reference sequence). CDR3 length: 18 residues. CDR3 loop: CASSQTGLPGTGVYGYTF. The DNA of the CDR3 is TGTGCCAGCAGCCAGACCGGGCTACCCGGGACAGGAGTGTATGGCTACACCTTC.

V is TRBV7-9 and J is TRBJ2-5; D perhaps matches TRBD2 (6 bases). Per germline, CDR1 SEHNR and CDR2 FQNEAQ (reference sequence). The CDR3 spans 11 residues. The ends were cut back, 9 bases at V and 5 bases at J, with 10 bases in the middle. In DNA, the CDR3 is TGTGCCAGTGGAAGCGGGGAGACCCAGTACTTC. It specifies CASGSGETQYF. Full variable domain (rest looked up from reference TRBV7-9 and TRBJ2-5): DTGVSQNPRHKITKRGQNVTFRCDPISEHNRLYWYRQTLGQGPEFLTYFQNEAQLEKSRLLSDRFSAERPKGSFSTLEIQRTEQGDSAMYLCASGSGETQYFGPGTRLLVL.

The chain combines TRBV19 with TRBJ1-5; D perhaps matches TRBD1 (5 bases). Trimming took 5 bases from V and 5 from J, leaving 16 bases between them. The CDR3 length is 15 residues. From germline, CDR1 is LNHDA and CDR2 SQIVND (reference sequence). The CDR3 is CASSSPQGLDQPQHF. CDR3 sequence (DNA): TGTGCCAGTAGTTCTCCGCAGGGTTTAGATCAGCCCCAGCATTTT.

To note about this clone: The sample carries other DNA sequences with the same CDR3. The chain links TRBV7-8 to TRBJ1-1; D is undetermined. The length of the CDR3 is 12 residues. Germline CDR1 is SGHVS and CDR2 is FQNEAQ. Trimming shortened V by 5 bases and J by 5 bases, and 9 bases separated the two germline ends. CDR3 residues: CASSLRGTEAFF. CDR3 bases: TGTGCCAGCAGCCTCCGAGGGACTGAAGCTTTCTTT. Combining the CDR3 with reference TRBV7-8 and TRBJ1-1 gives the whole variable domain GAGVSQSPRYKVAKRGQDVALRCDPISGHVSLFWYQQALGQGPEFLTYFQNEAQLDKSGLPSDRFFAERPEGSVSTLKIQRTQQEDSAVYLCASSLRGTEAFFGQGTRLTVV.

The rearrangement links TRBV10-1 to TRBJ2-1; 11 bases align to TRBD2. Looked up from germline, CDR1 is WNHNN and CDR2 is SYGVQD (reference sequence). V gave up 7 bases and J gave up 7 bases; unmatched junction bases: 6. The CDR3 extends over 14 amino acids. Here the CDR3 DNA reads TGCGCCAGCACTGCGACTAGCGGGGTTAATGAGCAGTTCTTC. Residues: CASTATSGVNEQFF.

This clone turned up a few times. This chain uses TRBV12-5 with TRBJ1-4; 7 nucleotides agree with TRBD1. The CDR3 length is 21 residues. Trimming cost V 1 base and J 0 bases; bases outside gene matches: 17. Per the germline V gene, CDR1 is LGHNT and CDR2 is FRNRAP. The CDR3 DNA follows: TGTGCTAGTGGTTTGGAACAGACCGACAGGGCCCCGTCCCCAACTAATGAAAAACTGTTTTTT. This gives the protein CASGLEQTDRAPSPTNEKLFF.

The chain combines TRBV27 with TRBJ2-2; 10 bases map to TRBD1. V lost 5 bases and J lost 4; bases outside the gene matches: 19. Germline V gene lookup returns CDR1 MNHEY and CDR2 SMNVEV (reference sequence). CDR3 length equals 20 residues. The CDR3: CASSPRPHVGTGEPTGELFF. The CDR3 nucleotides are TGTGCCAGCAGTCCAAGGCCTCATGTCGGGACAGGGGAACCCACCGGGGAGCTGTTTTTT.

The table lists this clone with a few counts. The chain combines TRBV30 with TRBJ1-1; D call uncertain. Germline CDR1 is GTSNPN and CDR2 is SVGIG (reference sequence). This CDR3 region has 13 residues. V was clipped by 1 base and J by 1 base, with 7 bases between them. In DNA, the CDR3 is TGTGCCTGGAGTGGAGTCTGGAACACTGAAGCTTTCTTT. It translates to CAWSGVWNTEAFF.

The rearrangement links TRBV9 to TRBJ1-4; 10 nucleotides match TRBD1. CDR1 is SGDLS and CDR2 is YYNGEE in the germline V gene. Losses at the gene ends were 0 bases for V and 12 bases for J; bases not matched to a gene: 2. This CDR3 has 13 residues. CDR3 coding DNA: TGTGCCAGCAGCGTAGGGACAGGGGGTCAACTGTTTTTT. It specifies CASSVGTGGQLFF.